This T cell receptor beta chain was recovered during a study of response to subunit inactivated influenza vaccine. Study conclusions and caveats: T cells newly recruited by each seasonal influenza vaccination are few, the authors suggested.

This CDR3 has 12 residues. Trimming removed 5 bases at V and 0 bases at J, with 5 bases between. Germline CDR1 is MNHEY and CDR2 is SVGEGT. TCRdb analysed the RT-PCR reads with MiXCR anew, one entry per CDR3 protein. The table has roughly 700,000 distinct CDR3 sequences, more than 15% seen once. Notes on this clonotype: Its antigen is unidentified.

The V gene is TRBV6-2 or TRBV6-3, the J gene TRBJ2-7; D gene uncertain. The sequence came from a man in his fifties or sixties who received an inactivated influenza vaccine. Sample: PBMCs from blood, taken 11 to 12 days after vaccination. DNA for the CDR3: TGTGCCAGCAGTCAGCACTCCTACGAGCAGTACTTC. It translates to CASSQHSYEQYF.